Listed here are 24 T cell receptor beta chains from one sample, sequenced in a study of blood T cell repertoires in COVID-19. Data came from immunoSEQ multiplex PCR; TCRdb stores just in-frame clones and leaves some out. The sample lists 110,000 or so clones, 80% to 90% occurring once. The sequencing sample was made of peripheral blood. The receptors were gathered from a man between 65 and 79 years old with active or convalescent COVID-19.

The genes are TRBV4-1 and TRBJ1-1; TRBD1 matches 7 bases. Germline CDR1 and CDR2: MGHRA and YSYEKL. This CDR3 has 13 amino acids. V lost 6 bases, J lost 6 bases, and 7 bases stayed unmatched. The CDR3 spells CASRPVTGAEAFF. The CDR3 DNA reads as TGCGCCAGCAGACCCGTCACAGGGGCTGAAGCTTTCTTT.

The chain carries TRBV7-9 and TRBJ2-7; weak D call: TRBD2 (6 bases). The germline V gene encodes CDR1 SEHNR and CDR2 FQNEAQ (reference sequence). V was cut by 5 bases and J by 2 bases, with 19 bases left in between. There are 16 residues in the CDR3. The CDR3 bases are TGTGCCAGCAGCCCCCCTCGTAGCGGCCTGACCTACGAGCAGTACTTC. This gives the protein CASSPPRSGLTYEQYF.

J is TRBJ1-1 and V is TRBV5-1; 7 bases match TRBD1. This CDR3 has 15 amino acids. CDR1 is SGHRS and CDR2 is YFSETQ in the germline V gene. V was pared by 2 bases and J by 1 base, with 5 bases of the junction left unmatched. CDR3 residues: CASSFSTGTNTEAFF. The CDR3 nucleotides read TGCGCCAGCAGCTTCTCGACAGGGACGAACACTGAAGCTTTCTTT.

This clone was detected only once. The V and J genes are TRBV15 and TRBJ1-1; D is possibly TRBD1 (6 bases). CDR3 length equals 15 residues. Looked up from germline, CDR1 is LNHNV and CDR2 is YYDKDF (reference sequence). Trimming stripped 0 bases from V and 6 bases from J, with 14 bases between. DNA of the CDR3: TGTGCCACCAGCAGAGATAGGACAGCCTCGGCTGAAGCTTTCTTT. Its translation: CATSRDRTASAEAFF. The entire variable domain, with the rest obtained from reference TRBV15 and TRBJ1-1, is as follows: DAMVIQNPRYQVTQFGKPVTLSCSQTLNHNVMYWYQQKSSQAPKLLFHYYDKDFNNEADTPDNFQSRRPNTSFCFLDIRSPGLGDTAMYLCATSRDRTASAEAFFGQGTRLTVV.

CDR3 sequence reads: CASSVGQGGSWEQYF. The CDR3, as DNA: TGTGCCAGCAGCGTGGGGCAGGGGGGATCGTGGGAGCAGTACTTC. This chain uses TRBV9 with TRBJ2-7, with TRBD1 as a possible D gene (7 bases). Germline CDR1 SGDLS, CDR2 YYNGEE. The V end lost 2 bases, the J end lost 7 bases, and 19 bases lay between the germline ends. This CDR3 comprises 15 residues.

CDR3 DNA sequence: TGTGCCAGCAGCCTTCAAACGGTTGGTGGCTACACCTTC. Translation: CASSLQTVGGYTF. This chain joins TRBV14 and TRBJ1-2; D is undetermined. Per the germline V gene, CDR1 is SGHDN and CDR2 is FVKESK. The CDR3 is 13 residues long. The ends were cut back, 4 bases at V and 7 bases at J, with 13 bases in the middle.

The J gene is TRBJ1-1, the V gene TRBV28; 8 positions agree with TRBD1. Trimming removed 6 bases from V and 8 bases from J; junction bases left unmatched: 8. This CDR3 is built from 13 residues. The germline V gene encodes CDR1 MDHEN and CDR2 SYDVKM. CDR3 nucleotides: TGTGCCAGCAGAGGAAGGACAGGGACCGAAGCTTTCTTT. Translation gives CASRGRTGTEAFF. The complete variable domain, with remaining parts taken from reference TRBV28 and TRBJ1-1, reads DVKVTQSSRYLVKRTGEKVFLECVQDMDHENMFWYRQDPGLGLRLIYFSYDVKMKEKGDIPEGYSVSREKKERFSLILESASTNQTSMYLCASRGRTGTEAFFGQGTRLTVV.

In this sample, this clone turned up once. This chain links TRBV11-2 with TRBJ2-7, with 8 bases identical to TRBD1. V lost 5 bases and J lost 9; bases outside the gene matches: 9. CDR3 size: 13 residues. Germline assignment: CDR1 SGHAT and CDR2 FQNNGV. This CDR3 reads CASSRPTGDGQYF. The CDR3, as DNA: TGTGCCAGCAGCCGTCCGACAGGGGACGGGCAGTACTTC.

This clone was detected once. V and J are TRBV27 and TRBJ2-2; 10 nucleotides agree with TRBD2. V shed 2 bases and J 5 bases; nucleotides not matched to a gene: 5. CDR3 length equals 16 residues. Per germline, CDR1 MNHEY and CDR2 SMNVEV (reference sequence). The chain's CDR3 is CASSLDPAGGTGELFF. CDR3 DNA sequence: TGTGCCAGCAGTTTAGATCCAGCGGGAGGGACCGGGGAGCTGTTTTTT.

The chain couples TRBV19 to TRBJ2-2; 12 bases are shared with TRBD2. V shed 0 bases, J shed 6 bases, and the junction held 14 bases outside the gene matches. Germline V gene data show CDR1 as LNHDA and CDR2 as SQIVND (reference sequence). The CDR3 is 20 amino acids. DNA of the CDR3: TGTGCCAGTAGTATAGAAGGCGGGGGAGCTAGCGGGAGGGCAGCCGGGGAGCTGTTTTTT. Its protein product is CASSIEGGGASGRAAGELFF.

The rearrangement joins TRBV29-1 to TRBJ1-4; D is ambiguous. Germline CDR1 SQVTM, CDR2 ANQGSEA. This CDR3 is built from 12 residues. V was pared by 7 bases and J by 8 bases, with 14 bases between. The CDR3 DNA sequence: TGCAGCGCACACAAAGACAACGAAAAACTGTTTTTT. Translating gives CSAHKDNEKLFF. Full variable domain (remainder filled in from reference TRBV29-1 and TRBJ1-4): SAVISQKPSRDICQRGTSLTIQCQVDSQVTMMFWYRQQPGQSLTLIATANQGSEATYESGFVIDKFPISRPNLTFSTLTVSNMSPEDSSIYLCSAHKDNEKLFFGSGTQLSVL.

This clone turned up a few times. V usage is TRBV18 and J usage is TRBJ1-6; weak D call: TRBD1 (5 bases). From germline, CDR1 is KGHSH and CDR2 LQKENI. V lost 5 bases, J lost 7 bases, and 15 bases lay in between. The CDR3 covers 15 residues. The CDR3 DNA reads TGTGCCAGCTCATTAACGCGGGACGGCAATTCACCCCTCCACTTT. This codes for CASSLTRDGNSPLHF. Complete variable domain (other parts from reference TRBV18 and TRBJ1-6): NAGVMQNPRHLVRRRGQEARLRCSPMKGHSHVYWYRQLPEEGLKFMVYLQKENIIDESGMPKERFSAEFPKEGPSILRIQQVVRGDSAAYFCASSLTRDGNSPLHFGNGTRLTVT.

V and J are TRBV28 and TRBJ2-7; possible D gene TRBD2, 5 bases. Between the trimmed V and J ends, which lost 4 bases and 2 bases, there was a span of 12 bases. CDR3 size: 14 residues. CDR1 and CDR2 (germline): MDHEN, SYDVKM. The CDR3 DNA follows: TGTGCCAGCAGTTGGCGAGGGCGGACCTACGAGCAGTACTTC. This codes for CASSWRGRTYEQYF.

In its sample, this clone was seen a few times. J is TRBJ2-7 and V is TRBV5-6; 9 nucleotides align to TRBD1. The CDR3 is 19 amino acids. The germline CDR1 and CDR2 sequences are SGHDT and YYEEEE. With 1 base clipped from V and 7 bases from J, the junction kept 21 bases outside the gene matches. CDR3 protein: CASSLLGGSGTGIRREQYF. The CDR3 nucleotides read TGTGCCAGCAGCTTGCTAGGGGGCTCCGGGACAGGGATCCGTCGAGAGCAGTACTTC. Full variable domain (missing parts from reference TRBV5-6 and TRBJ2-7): DAGVTQSPTHLIKTRGQQVTLRCSPKSGHDTVSWYQQALGQGPQFIFQYYEEEERQRGNFPDRFSGHQFPNYSSELNVNALLLGDSALYLCASSLLGGSGTGIRREQYFGPGTRLTVT.

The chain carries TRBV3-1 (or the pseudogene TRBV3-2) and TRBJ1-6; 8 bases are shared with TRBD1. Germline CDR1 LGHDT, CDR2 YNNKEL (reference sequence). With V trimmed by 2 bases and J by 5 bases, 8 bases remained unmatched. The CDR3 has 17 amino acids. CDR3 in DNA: TGTGCCAGCAGCCAATACTCTCCGGGACAGGATAATTCACCCCTCCACTTT. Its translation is CASSQYSPGQDNSPLHF.

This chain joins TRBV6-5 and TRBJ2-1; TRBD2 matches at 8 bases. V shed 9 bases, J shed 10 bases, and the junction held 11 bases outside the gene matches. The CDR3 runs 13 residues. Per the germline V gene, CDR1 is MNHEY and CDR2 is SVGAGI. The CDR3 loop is CASFPGGAREQFF. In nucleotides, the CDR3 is TGTGCCAGTTTTCCGGGAGGGGCGAGGGAGCAGTTCTTC.

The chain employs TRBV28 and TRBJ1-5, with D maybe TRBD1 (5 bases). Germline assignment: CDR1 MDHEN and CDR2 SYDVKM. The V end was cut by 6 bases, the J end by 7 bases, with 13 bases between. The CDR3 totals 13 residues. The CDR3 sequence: CASSRGGTQPQHF. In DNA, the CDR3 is TGTGCCAGCAGCCGGGGGGGTACCCAGCCCCAGCATTTT.

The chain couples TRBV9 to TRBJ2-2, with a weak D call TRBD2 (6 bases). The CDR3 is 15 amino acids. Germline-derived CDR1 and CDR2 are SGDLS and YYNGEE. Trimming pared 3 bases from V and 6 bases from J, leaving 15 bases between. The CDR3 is CASSARGPGAGELFF. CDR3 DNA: TGTGCCAGCAGCGCACGTGGGCCGGGGGCCGGGGAGCTGTTTTTT.

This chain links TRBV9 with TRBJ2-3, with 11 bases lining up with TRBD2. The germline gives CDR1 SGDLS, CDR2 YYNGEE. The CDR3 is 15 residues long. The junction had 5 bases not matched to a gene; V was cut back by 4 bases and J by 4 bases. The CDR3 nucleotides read TGTGCCAGCAGCCCCCGACTAGCGGGACCAGATACGCAGTATTTT. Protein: CASSPRLAGPDTQYF.

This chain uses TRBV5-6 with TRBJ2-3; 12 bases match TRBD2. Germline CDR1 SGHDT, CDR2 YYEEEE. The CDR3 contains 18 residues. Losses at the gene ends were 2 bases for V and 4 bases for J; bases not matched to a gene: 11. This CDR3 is CASSLGLAGGPIPDTQYF. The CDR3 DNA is TGTGCCAGCAGCTTAGGGCTAGCGGGAGGGCCGATCCCAGATACGCAGTATTTT. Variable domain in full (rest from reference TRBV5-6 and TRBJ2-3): DAGVTQSPTHLIKTRGQQVTLRCSPKSGHDTVSWYQQALGQGPQFIFQYYEEEERQRGNFPDRFSGHQFPNYSSELNVNALLLGDSALYLCASSLGLAGGPIPDTQYFGPGTRLTVL.

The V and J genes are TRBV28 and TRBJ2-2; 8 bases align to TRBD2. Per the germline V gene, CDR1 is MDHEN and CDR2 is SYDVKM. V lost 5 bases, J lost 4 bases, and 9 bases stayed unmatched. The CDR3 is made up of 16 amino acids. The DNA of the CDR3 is TGTGCCAGCAGTCGGGCGGGAGGCGTCAGCACCGGGGAGCTGTTTTTT. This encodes CASSRAGGVSTGELFF. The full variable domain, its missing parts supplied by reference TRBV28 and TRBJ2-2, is DVKVTQSSRYLVKRTGEKVFLECVQDMDHENMFWYRQDPGLGLRLIYFSYDVKMKEKGDIPEGYSVSREKKERFSLILESASTNQTSMYLCASSRAGGVSTGELFFGEGSRLTVL.

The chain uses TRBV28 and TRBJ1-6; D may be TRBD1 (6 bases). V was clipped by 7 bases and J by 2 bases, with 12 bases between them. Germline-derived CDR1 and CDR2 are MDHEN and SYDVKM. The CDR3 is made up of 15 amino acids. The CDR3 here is CASNEWDTYNSPLHF. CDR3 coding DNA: TGTGCCAGCAACGAGTGGGACACCTATAATTCACCCCTCCACTTT.

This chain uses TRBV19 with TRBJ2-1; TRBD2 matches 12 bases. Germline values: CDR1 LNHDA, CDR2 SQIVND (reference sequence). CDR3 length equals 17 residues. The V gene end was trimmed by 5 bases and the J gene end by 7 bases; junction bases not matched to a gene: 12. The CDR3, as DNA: TGTGCCAGTAGTGGACGACTAGCGGGAGTCTCATCGAATGAGCAGTTCTTC. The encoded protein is CASSGRLAGVSSNEQFF.

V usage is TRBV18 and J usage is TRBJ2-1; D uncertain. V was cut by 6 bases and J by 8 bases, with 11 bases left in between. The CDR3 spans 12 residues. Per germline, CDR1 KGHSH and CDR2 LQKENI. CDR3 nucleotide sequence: TGTGCCAGCTCCCCCCGTATCTATGAGCAGTTCTTC. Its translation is CASSPRIYEQFF.